This paragraph covers one T cell receptor beta chain sequence. The V end lost 8 bases, the J end lost 4 bases, and 8 bases lay between the germline ends. Germline V CDR1 and CDR2: MGHDK, SYGVNS. This CDR3 has 11 amino acids. These data come from a study of blood T cells in healthy people across ages. Study-level information: Template switching captured about one barcoded beta molecule per two T cells.

A sample-barcoded 5' primer and a J-beta primer mix were used in a second PCR of roughly 7 to 12 cycles. TCRdb called the 5' RACE reads again in MiXCR, with one record for every CDR3 protein. The profile shows approximately 730,000 distinct CDR3 sequences, more than 40% of them singletons. The gene calls are TRBV25-1 and TRBJ1-1; D not resolved. This sequence was found in a woman between 55 and 75 years old in good health. The source material was blood. CDR3 sequence (DNA): TGTGCCAGCCTATCTATCACTGAAGCTTTCTTT. It specifies CASLSITEAFF.